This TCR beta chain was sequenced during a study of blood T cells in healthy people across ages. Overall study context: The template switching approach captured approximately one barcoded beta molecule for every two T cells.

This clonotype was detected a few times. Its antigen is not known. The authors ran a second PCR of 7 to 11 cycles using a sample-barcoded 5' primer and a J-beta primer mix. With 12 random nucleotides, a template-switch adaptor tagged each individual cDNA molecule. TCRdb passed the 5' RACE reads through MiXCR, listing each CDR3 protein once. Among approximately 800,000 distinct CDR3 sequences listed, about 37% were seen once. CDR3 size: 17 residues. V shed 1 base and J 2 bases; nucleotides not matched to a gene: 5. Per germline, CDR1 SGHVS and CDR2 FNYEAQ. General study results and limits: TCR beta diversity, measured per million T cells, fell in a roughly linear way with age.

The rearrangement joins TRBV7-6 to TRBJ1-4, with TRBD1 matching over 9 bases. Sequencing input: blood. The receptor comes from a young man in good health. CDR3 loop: CASSLGIGQGTNEKLFF. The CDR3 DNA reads TGTGCCAGCAGCTTAGGAATTGGACAGGGGACTAATGAAAAACTGTTTTTT.